This record concerns one T cell receptor beta chain sequence. The data were obtained in a study of blood T cell repertoires in COVID-19. Libraries were prepared by immunoSEQ multiplex PCR; TCRdb keeps only in-frame clonotypes and omits some of them. This table has under 250,000 clones, about 86% appearing once. The CDR3 covers 16 residues. Germline V lookup: CDR1 MNHNS, CDR2 SASEGT. The V end was cut by 1 base, the J end by 0 bases, with 12 bases between. The sequencing sample was made of peripheral blood. The rearrangement uses TRBV6-1 and TRBJ1-1; D is unclear. The TCR was taken from a woman aged 45-65 years with acute or convalescent COVID-19. Here the CDR3 DNA reads TGTGCCAGCAGTGAAGGAGGGTGGGATCTGAACACTGAAGCTTTCTTT. Its protein product is CASSEGGWDLNTEAFF.